Each of the 21 T cell receptor beta chains below was sequenced from the same sample in a study of cytotoxic CD8 clonotypes in ibrutinib-treated CLL. TCRdb's copy holds only in-frame clones and misses some; the assay was immunoSEQ multiplex PCR. This table has 150,000 or so clones, 70% to 80% appearing once. The sample was PBMCs, taken after 12 months of ibrutinib treatment. These receptor sequences come from a human donor with chronic lymphocytic leukemia.

The gene calls are TRBV7-3 and TRBJ2-1; 8 nucleotides line up with TRBD1. After removal of 4 bases from V and 6 bases from J, the junction contained 8 bases not matched to a gene. CDR3 length: 15 amino acids. Germline-derived CDR1 and CDR2 are SGHTA and FQGTGA. CDR3 bases: TGTGCCAGCAGCTCCGACCGGGACAGGCTCAATGAGCAGTTCTTC. It specifies CASSSDRDRLNEQFF.

The chain is built from TRBV7-9 and TRBJ1-2, with TRBD1 as a possible D gene (5 bases). Trimming removed 2 bases from V and 4 bases from J, with 20 bases in between. Germline V gene lookup returns CDR1 SEHNR and CDR2 FQNEAQ (reference sequence). The CDR3 totals 17 residues. The CDR3 DNA follows: TGTGCCAGCAGCTTATTCTCTACGGGGGAGAGGGCCTATGGCTACACCTTC. Translated: CASSLFSTGERAYGYTF.

A word on this clone: Given a far larger clone just one base away, this is likely a sequencing read error. The rearrangement uses TRBV9 and TRBJ1-1, with TRBD1 identical over 7 bases. This CDR3 is 14 amino acids long. Germline assignment: CDR1 SGDLS and CDR2 YYNGEE. The J segment lost 1 base and the V segment lost 4 bases, leaving 4 bases of the junction unmatched. CDR3 residues: CASSLGQKNTEAFF. CDR3 nucleotides: TGTGCCAGCAGCCTGGGACAGAAGAACACTGAAGCTTTCTTT.

This chain links TRBV19 with TRBJ1-1, with D perhaps matching TRBD1 (6 bases). V gave up 0 bases and J gave up 5 bases, with 16 bases separating them. The CDR3 is 16 amino acids. Germline V CDR1 and CDR2: LNHDA, SQIVND (reference sequence). The CDR3 sequence is CASSIEAQGVGTEAFF. The DNA of the CDR3 is TGTGCCAGTAGTATAGAGGCACAGGGAGTGGGAACTGAAGCTTTCTTT.

The rearrangement links TRBV6-5 to TRBJ2-1; TRBD1 aligns across 7 bases. The V segment lost 6 bases and the J segment 0 bases; nucleotides outside the gene matches: 5. The CDR3 totals 15 residues. Per the germline V gene, CDR1 is MNHEY and CDR2 is SVGAGI. The CDR3 protein is CASRLQGSSYNEQFF. The CDR3 DNA sequence: TGTGCCAGCAGGCTACAGGGGAGCTCCTACAATGAGCAGTTCTTC.

The rearrangement links TRBV5-1 to TRBJ2-5; 7 nucleotides agree with TRBD2. With V trimmed by 4 bases and J by 2 bases, 8 bases remained unmatched. The CDR3 length is 15 residues. Germline loops: CDR1 SGHRS, CDR2 YFSETQ. The CDR3 loop reads CASSPGAGMQETQYF. The CDR3 DNA sequence: TGCGCCAGCAGCCCAGGAGCGGGGATGCAAGAGACCCAGTACTTC.

The chain combines TRBV18 with TRBJ1-1, with no clear D. The germline V and J ends were trimmed by 6 bases and 8 bases, with 10 bases remaining between them. The CDR3 length is 11 residues. Germline lookup yields CDR1 KGHSH and CDR2 LQKENI. The CDR3: CASSERWEAFF. Here the CDR3 DNA reads TGTGCCAGCTCGGAGAGGTGGGAAGCTTTCTTT.

V is TRBV9 and J is TRBJ2-3, with 7 bases identical to TRBD1. V trimming: 1 base; J trimming: 6 bases; junction bases outside the gene matches: 17. The germline V gene encodes CDR1 SGDLS and CDR2 YYNGEE. The CDR3 spans 18 residues. The CDR3 protein is CASSVRFDRAGSADTQYF. CDR3 sequence (DNA): TGTGCCAGCAGCGTACGGTTCGACAGGGCAGGTAGCGCGGATACGCAGTATTTT.

CDR3 residues: CASTPTAKNTEAFF. The CDR3 nucleotides read TGCGCCAGCACCCCGACAGCTAAGAACACTGAAGCTTTCTTT. The V and J genes are TRBV5-1 and TRBJ1-1; possibly TRBD1 for D (5 bases). This CDR3 region has 14 residues. V lost 6 bases and J lost 1, with 13 bases in between. Germline V lookup: CDR1 SGHRS, CDR2 YFSETQ.

This clone has only a few counts. V usage is TRBV10-3 and J usage is TRBJ1-2; D gene ambiguous. V lost 4 bases and J 5 bases, leaving 5 bases between the germline ends. The CDR3 has 11 amino acids. Germline CDR1 ENHRY, CDR2 SYGVKD. CDR3 nucleotide sequence: TGTGCCATCAGTGCTGGGTATGGCTACACCTTC. Its protein is CAISAGYGYTF.

The V gene is TRBV13, the J gene TRBJ1-5; D unclear. The germline V gene has CDR1 PRHDT and CDR2 FYEKMQ (reference sequence). V shed 0 bases and J shed 7 bases, with 4 bases lying between them. The CDR3 has 12 amino acids. DNA for the CDR3: TGTGCCAGCAGCTTAGGGCGACAGCCCCAGCATTTT. Its translation is CASSLGRQPQHF.

V and J are TRBV7-6 and TRBJ2-5; D not certain. Trimming removed 2 bases at V and 6 bases at J, with 4 bases between. The CDR3 totals 11 residues. The germline V gene encodes CDR1 SGHVS and CDR2 FNYEAQ. CDR3 in DNA: TGTGCCAGCAGCTTAACGCAGACCCAGTACTTC. Translated: CASSLTQTQYF.

This clone occurred once. The chain joins TRBV25-1 to TRBJ2-7; no clear D gene. The CDR3 has 14 residues. Germline CDR1 is MGHDK and CDR2 is SYGVNS. The germline V and J ends were trimmed by 3 bases and 0 bases, with 9 bases remaining between them. The CDR3 DNA is TGTGCCAGCAGTGACATATCCAGCTCCTACGAGCAGTACTTC. Translation gives CASSDISSSYEQYF.

The chain couples TRBV27 to TRBJ2-7; 7 positions agree with TRBD1. Germline lookup yields CDR1 MNHEY and CDR2 SMNVEV (reference sequence). J lost 3 bases, V lost 5 bases, and 10 bases had no gene match. This CDR3 region has 15 residues. The CDR3 region is CASSPGPGQFYEQYF. The CDR3, as DNA: TGTGCCAGCAGTCCAGGGCCGGGACAGTTCTACGAGCAGTACTTC.

The chain joins TRBV7-6 to TRBJ2-7, with 8 bases matching TRBD2. CDR3 size: 13 residues. The V and J ends lost 5 bases and 2 bases, in that order; junction bases with no gene match: 2. Per germline, CDR1 SGHVS and CDR2 FNYEAQ. Written as DNA, the CDR3 is TGTGCCAGCAGCATGGGACTAGCCTACGAGCAGTACTTC. Translated, it gives CASSMGLAYEQYF.

The J gene is TRBJ1-5, the V gene TRBV7-2; D gene unclear. Trimming cost V 4 bases and J 2 bases, with 9 bases left between them. Per germline, CDR1 SGHTA and CDR2 FQGNSA. This CDR3 has 14 residues. The CDR3 DNA reads as TGTGCCAGCAGCTACGGACTGGGCAATCAGCCCCAGCATTTT. It codes for CASSYGLGNQPQHF.

The rearrangement links TRBV5-4 to TRBJ2-3; 8 bases line up with TRBD2. V shed 4 bases and J 0 bases; nucleotides not matched to a gene: 10. Per the germline V gene, CDR1 is SGHNT and CDR2 is YYREEE (reference sequence). CDR3 length equals 17 residues. The CDR3 sequence is CASSPGGAVASTDTQYF. The CDR3 DNA reads as TGTGCCAGCAGCCCCGGGGGGGCGGTCGCTAGCACAGATACGCAGTATTTT.

The chain is built from TRBV27 and TRBJ1-2, with TRBD1 matching over 9 bases. This CDR3 contains 13 residues. The trim removed 8 bases at V and 6 bases at J, leaving 7 bases unmatched. Germline CDR1 is MNHEY and CDR2 is SMNVEV (reference sequence). CDR3 sequence: CASRWTGADGYTF. Here the CDR3 DNA reads TGTGCCAGCCGCTGGACAGGGGCCGATGGCTACACCTTC.

This clone occurred a few times. The V and J genes are TRBV19 and TRBJ2-2; D not resolved. Between the trimmed V and J ends, which lost 4 bases and 1 base, there was a span of 7 bases. Germline loops: CDR1 LNHDA, CDR2 SQIVND (reference sequence). The length of the CDR3 is 14 residues. Written as DNA, the CDR3 is TGTGCCAGTAGTACCCCCGGGAACACCGGGGAGCTGTTTTTT. Translation gives CASSTPGNTGELFF.

This clone was seen a few times. The chain links TRBV11-1 to TRBJ2-3; no definite D call. The V end lost 5 bases, the J end lost 5 bases, and 11 bases lay between the germline ends. Germline assignment: CDR1 SGHAT and CDR2 FQDESV (reference sequence). This CDR3 spans 13 amino acids. CDR3 residues: CASSRLERDTQYF. CDR3 coding DNA: TGTGCCAGCAGCCGGCTAGAGAGAGATACGCAGTATTTT. The whole variable domain, filled in from reference TRBV11-1 and TRBJ2-3, reads EAEVAQSPRYKITEKSQAVAFWCDPISGHATLYWYRQILGQGPELLVQFQDESVVDDSQLPKDRFSAERLKGVDSTLKIQPAELGDSAMYLCASSRLERDTQYFGPGTRLTVL.

The V call is TRBV7-2, the J call TRBJ1-1, with a possible D match to TRBD1 (5 bases). CDR3 length: 14 residues. The germline CDR1 and CDR2 sequences are SGHTA and FQGNSA. V dropped 5 bases and J dropped 4 bases, with 14 bases sitting between them. The CDR3 region is CASSPGTGGTEAFF. CDR3 DNA: TGTGCCAGCAGCCCCGGGACGGGGGGCACTGAAGCTTTCTTT.